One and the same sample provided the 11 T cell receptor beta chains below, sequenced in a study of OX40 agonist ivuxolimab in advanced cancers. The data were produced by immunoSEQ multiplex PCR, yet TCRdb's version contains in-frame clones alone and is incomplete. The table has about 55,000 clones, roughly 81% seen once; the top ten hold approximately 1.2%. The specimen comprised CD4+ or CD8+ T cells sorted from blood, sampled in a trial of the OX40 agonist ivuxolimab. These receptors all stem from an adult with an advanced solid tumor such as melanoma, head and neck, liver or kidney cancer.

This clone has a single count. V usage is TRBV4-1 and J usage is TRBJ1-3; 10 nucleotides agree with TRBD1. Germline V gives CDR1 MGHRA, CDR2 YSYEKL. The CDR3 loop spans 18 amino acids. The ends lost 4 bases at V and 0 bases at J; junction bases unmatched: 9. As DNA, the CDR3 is TGCGCCAGCAGCCCTACCGGGACAGGGGACATCTCTGGAAACACCATATATTTT. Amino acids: CASSPTGTGDISGNTIYF.

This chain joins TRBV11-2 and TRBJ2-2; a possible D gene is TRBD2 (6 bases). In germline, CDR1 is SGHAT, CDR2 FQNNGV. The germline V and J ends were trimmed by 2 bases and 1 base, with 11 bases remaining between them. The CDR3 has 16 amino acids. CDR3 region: CASSLFSGVNTGELFF. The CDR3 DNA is TGTGCCAGCAGCTTATTTAGCGGAGTGAACACCGGGGAGCTGTTTTTT. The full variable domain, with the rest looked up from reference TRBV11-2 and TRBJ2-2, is EAGVAQSPRYKIIEKRQSVAFWCNPISGHATLYWYQQILGQGPKLLIQFQNNGVVDDSQLPKDRFSAERLKGVDSTLKIQPAKLEDSAVYLCASSLFSGVNTGELFFGEGSRLTVL.

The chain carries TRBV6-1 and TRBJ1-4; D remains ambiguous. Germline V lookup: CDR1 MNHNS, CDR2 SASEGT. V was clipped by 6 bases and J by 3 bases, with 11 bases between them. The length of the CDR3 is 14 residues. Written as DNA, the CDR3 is TGTGCCAGCAGCCAGCCAACGGCTAATGAAAAACTGTTTTTT. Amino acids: CASSQPTANEKLFF.

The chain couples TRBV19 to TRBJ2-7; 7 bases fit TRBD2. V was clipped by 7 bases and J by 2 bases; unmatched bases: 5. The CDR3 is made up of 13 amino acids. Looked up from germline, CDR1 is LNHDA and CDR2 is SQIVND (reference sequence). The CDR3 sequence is CASNPRGAYEQYF. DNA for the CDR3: TGTGCCAGTAACCCACGGGGGGCCTACGAGCAGTACTTC.

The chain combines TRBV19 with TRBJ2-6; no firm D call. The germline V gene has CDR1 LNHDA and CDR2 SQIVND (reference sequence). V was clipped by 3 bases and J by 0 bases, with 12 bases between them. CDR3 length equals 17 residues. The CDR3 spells CASSMQWSLSGANVLTF. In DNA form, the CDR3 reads TGTGCCAGTAGTATGCAGTGGTCTCTCTCTGGGGCCAACGTCCTGACTTTC. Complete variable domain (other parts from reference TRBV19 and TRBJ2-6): DGGITQSPKYLFRKEGQNVTLSCEQNLNHDAMYWYRQDPGQGLRLIYYSQIVNDFQKGDIAEGYSVSREKKESFPLTVTSAQKNPTAFYLCASSMQWSLSGANVLTFGAGSRLTVL.

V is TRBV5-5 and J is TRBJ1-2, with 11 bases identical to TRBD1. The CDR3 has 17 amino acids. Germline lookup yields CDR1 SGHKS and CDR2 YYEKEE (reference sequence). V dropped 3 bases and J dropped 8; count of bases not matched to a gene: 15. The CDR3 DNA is TGTGCCAGCAGCTCCCCGGACAGGGGGCGCGTGGTTGGAGGCTACACCTTC. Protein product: CASSSPDRGRVVGGYTF.

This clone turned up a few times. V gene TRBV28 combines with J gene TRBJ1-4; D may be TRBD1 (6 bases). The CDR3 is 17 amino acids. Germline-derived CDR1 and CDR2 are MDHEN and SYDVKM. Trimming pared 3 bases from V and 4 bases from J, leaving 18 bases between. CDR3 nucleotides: TGTGCCAGCAGTTTTCGGGGGCGGCGATCTTTTAATGAAAAACTGTTTTTT. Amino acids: CASSFRGRRSFNEKLFF. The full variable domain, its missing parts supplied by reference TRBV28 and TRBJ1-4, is DVKVTQSSRYLVKRTGEKVFLECVQDMDHENMFWYRQDPGLGLRLIYFSYDVKMKEKGDIPEGYSVSREKKERFSLILESASTNQTSMYLCASSFRGRRSFNEKLFFGSGTQLSVL.

This chain's CDR3 is CASSPSPGGLRSGNTIYF. The CDR3 DNA reads TGCGCCAGCAGCCCTAGTCCGGGGGGGTTACGCTCTGGAAACACCATATATTTT. The rearrangement links TRBV5-1 to TRBJ1-3; tentative D call: TRBD1 (5 bases). The germline V gene has CDR1 SGHRS and CDR2 YFSETQ. The CDR3 has 18 residues. V lost 4 bases to trimming and J lost 0 bases, with 20 bases between them.

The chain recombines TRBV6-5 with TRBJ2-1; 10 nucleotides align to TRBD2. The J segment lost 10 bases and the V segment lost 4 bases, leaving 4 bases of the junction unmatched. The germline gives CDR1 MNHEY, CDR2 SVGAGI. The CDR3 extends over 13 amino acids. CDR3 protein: CASSSLAGGEQFF. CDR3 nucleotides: TGTGCCAGCAGTTCTTTAGCGGGAGGCGAGCAGTTCTTC.

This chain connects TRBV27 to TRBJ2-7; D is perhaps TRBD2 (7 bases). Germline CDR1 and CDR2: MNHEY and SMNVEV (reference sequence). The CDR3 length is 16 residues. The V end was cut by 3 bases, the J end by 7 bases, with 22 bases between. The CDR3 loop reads CASSLVSGGPSGEQYF. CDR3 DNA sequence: TGTGCCAGCAGTTTGGTATCGGGGGGCCCGAGTGGAGAGCAGTACTTC.

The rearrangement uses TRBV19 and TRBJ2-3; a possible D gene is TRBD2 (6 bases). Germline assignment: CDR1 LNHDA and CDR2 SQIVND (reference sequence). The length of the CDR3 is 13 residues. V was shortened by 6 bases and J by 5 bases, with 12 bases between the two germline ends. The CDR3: CASRPGLVDTQYF. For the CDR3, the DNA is TGTGCCAGTAGGCCGGGACTGGTAGATACGCAGTATTTT.